This TCR beta chain was documented in a study of blood T cell repertoires in COVID-19. Profiling relied on immunoSEQ multiplex PCR, and the TCRdb table lists in-frame clones only, not all of them. This table has roughly 70,000 clones, around 80% appearing once. This clone was found once. CDR1 and CDR2 (germline): ENHRY, SYGVKD. The CDR3 is 13 amino acids. V gave up 10 bases and J gave up 4 bases; unmatched junction bases: 7. The sequencing input was peripheral blood. The receptor was isolated from a human donor in a cohort sampled during active COVID-19. The J gene is TRBJ2-7, the V gene TRBV10-3; 10 bases align to TRBD1. The CDR3 DNA reads TGTGCCACCGTGACAGGGGGCGGTTACGAGCAGTACTTC. This translates into CATVTGGGYEQYF.